These T cell receptor beta chains were read from a single sample in a study of blood T cell repertoires in COVID-19. Only in-frame clones appear in the TCRdb table, and some are missing; sequencing was by immunoSEQ multiplex PCR. The sample contains roughly 250,000 clones, 84% of which appear only once. Source material: peripheral blood. These receptors came from a woman in her 40s who had recovered from COVID-19. Both conserved end residues are part of each CDR3. A D gene is named only where the DNA matches it firmly. For some rows the clone size is stated as once, few or many, or as a class when expanded; others skip it.

D: TRBD2; J: TRBJ2-7; size: NA; length: 14; V: TRBV28; CDR3: CASKSGGEIYEQYF; DNA: TGTGCCAGCAAAAGCGGGGGGGAGATCTACGAGCAGTACTTC
D: TRBD1; J: TRBJ2-1; size: NA; length: 15; V: TRBV19; CDR3: CASSIADRTDNEQFF; DNA: TGTGCCAGTAGTATAGCGGACAGGACAGACAATGAGCAGTTCTTC
D: TRBD1; J: TRBJ2-7; size: NA; length: 14; V: TRBV7-2; CDR3: CASSLGQGAYEQYF; DNA: TGTGCCAGCAGCTTAGGACAGGGGGCCTACGAGCAGTACTTC
D: NA; J: TRBJ2-1; size: NA; length: 15; V: TRBV7-8; CDR3: CASSPQLGGYNEQFF; DNA: TGTGCCAGCAGCCCCCAGCTGGGAGGCTACAATGAGCAGTTCTTC
D: TRBD2; J: TRBJ2-3; size: NA; length: 14; V: TRBV3-1/TRBV3-2; CDR3: CASSTSGVTDTQYF; DNA: TGTGCCAGCAGCACTAGCGGGGTCACAGATACGCAGTATTTT
D: NA; J: TRBJ1-6; size: NA; length: 14; V: TRBV7-9; CDR3: CASSLNSDNSPLHF; DNA: TGTGCCAGCAGCTTAAACAGTGACAATTCACCCCTCCACTTT
D: NA; J: TRBJ1-5; size: few; length: 15; V: TRBV12-1; CDR3: CASSPQGAGNQPQHF; DNA: TGTGCCAGCAGCCCTCAGGGTGCGGGCAATCAGCCCCAGCATTTT
D: NA; J: TRBJ2-1; size: NA; length: 13; V: TRBV7-9; CDR3: CASTPGAYNEQFF; DNA: TGTGCCAGCACTCCCGGAGCCTACAATGAGCAGTTCTTC
D: TRBD1; J: TRBJ1-5; size: NA; length: 13; V: TRBV10-3; CDR3: CAISGDRDQPQHF; DNA: TGTGCCATCAGTGGAGACAGGGATCAGCCCCAGCATTTT
D: NA; J: TRBJ1-5; size: few; length: 14; V: TRBV24-1; CDR3: CATSDLSGNQPQHF; DNA: TGTGCCACCAGTGATTTATCGGGCAATCAGCCCCAGCATTTT
D: TRBD1; J: TRBJ1-6; size: NA; length: 16; V: TRBV27; CDR3: CASSYRGRSYNSPLHF; DNA: TGTGCCAGCAGTTACAGGGGAAGGTCCTATAATTCACCCCTCCACTTT
D: TRBD1; J: TRBJ1-5; size: NA; length: 14; V: TRBV6-5; CDR3: CASRQQGDRKPQHF; DNA: TGTGCCAGCAGGCAACAGGGGGATCGAAAGCCCCAGCATTTT
D: TRBD1; J: TRBJ1-2; size: NA; length: 15; V: TRBV7-8; CDR3: CASSRTGGRDYGYTF; DNA: TGTGCCAGCAGCCGGACAGGGGGGCGCGACTATGGCTACACCTTC
D: TRBD2; J: TRBJ2-1; size: NA; length: 15; V: TRBV27; CDR3: CASSLRALAGGEQFF; DNA: TGTGCCAGCAGTTTACGAGCTCTAGCGGGGGGTGAGCAGTTCTTC
D: TRBD2; J: TRBJ2-3; size: NA; length: 20; V: TRBV9; CDR3: CASSASPLGTSGGARDTQYF; DNA: TGTGCCAGCAGCGCCAGTCCCCTCGGGACTAGCGGGGGGGCACGAGATACGCAGTATTTT
D: TRBD1; J: TRBJ1-3; size: NA; length: 15; V: TRBV6-5; CDR3: CASTLTGAGGNTIYF; DNA: TGTGCCAGCACCCTGACAGGGGCAGGTGGAAACACCATATATTTT
D: TRBD1; J: TRBJ1-1; size: NA; length: 14; V: TRBV5-1; CDR3: CASSLGATGAEAFF; DNA: TGCGCCAGCAGCTTGGGGGCGACAGGGGCTGAAGCTTTCTTT
D: TRBD2; J: TRBJ2-5; size: NA; length: 15; V: TRBV5-1; CDR3: CASSPGTSEGETQYF; DNA: TGCGCCAGCAGCCCAGGGACTAGCGAAGGGGAGACCCAGTACTTC
D: TRBD1; J: TRBJ1-1; size: NA; length: 14; V: TRBV28; CDR3: CASSSGQDYTEAFF; DNA: TGTGCCAGCAGTTCAGGACAGGATTACACTGAAGCTTTCTTT
D: NA; J: TRBJ2-2; size: few; length: 15; V: TRBV4-1; CDR3: CASSQGSQGSRELFF; DNA: TGCGCCAGCAGCCAAGGGTCCCAGGGGAGCAGGGAGCTGTTTTTT
D: NA; J: TRBJ2-7; size: few; length: 13; V: TRBV30; CDR3: CAWSVLNLYEQYF; DNA: TGTGCCTGGAGTGTACTGAACCTCTACGAGCAGTACTTC
D: NA; J: TRBJ2-7; size: few; length: 12; V: TRBV10-2; CDR3: CASSEGGYEQYF; DNA: TGCGCCAGCAGTGAAGGGGGCTACGAGCAGTACTTC
D: TRBD2; J: TRBJ2-3; size: once; length: 18; V: TRBV7-2; CDR3: CASSLGPTGSGGTDTQYF; DNA: TGTGCCAGCAGCTTAGGACCCACCGGTAGCGGGGGCACAGATACGCAGTATTTT
D: NA; J: TRBJ2-1; size: NA; length: 17; V: TRBV7-2; CDR3: CASSFIQGGGHYNEQFF; DNA: TGTGCCAGCAGCTTTATTCAAGGCGGGGGACACTACAATGAGCAGTTCTTC
D: TRBD1; J: TRBJ1-2; size: NA; length: 13; V: TRBV7-8; CDR3: CASSRQGEAGYTF; DNA: TGTGCCAGCAGCCGCCAGGGGGAAGCGGGCTACACCTTC
D: NA; J: TRBJ1-6; size: many; length: 15; V: TRBV5-4; CDR3: CASSWGGSSNSPLHF; DNA: TGTGCCAGCAGCTGGGGGGGGAGTTCCAATTCACCCCTCCACTTT
D: NA; J: TRBJ1-2; size: NA; length: 16; V: TRBV19; CDR3: CASNRADSRLNYGYTF; DNA: TGTGCCAGTAATCGGGCGGACAGCCGGCTAAACTATGGCTACACCTTC
D: NA; J: TRBJ1-1; size: once; length: 12; V: TRBV7-2; CDR3: CASSLVAGGAFF; DNA: TGTGCCAGCAGCTTAGTCGCGGGGGGAGCTTTCTTT
D: TRBD2; J: TRBJ2-7; size: NA; length: 14; V: TRBV28; CDR3: CASSTAGGPYEQYF; DNA: TGTGCCAGCAGTACAGCGGGGGGGCCCTACGAGCAGTACTTC
D: TRBD1; J: TRBJ1-4; size: NA; length: 15; V: TRBV5-1; CDR3: CASSLAGTGSEKLFF; DNA: TGCGCCAGCAGCTTGGCCGGGACAGGGAGTGAAAAACTGTTTTTT
D: NA; J: TRBJ1-2; size: NA; length: 13; V: TRBV5-1; CDR3: CASSLSGIYGYTF; DNA: TGCGCCAGCAGCTTGTCAGGGATCTATGGCTACACCTTC
D: TRBD1; J: TRBJ1-2; size: few; length: 16; V: TRBV7-6; CDR3: CASSQGQGASNYGYTF; DNA: TGTGCCAGCAGCCAGGGACAGGGGGCATCTAACTATGGCTACACCTTC
D: NA; J: TRBJ2-2; size: once; length: 13; V: TRBV19; CDR3: CASSIGGTGELFF; DNA: TGTGCCAGTAGTATCGGGGGCACCGGGGAGCTGTTTTTT
D: NA; J: TRBJ2-3; size: NA; length: 15; V: TRBV2; CDR3: CASSPWRGGSDTQYF; DNA: TGTGCCAGCAGTCCCTGGCGGGGTGGCTCAGATACGCAGTATTTT
D: TRBD2; J: TRBJ2-2; size: NA; length: 15; V: TRBV2; CDR3: CASRLAGGYTGELFF; DNA: TGTGCCAGCAGACTAGCGGGGGGGTACACCGGGGAGCTGTTTTTT
D: NA; J: TRBJ1-2; size: NA; length: 13; V: TRBV7-9; CDR3: CASSLEGRGGYTF; DNA: TGTGCCAGCAGCTTAGAGGGGCGAGGCGGCTACACCTTC
D: NA; J: TRBJ1-5; size: few; length: 15; V: TRBV5-4; CDR3: CASSPVGLGNQPQHF; DNA: TGTGCCAGCAGTCCCGTGGGCCTTGGCAATCAGCCCCAGCATTTT
D: NA; J: TRBJ1-6; size: NA; length: 16; V: TRBV27; CDR3: CASSHRPPRGNSPLHF; DNA: TGTGCCAGCAGTCACAGACCACCTCGGGGGAATTCACCCCTCCACTTT
D: NA; J: TRBJ2-3; size: NA; length: 12; V: TRBV3-1/TRBV3-2; CDR3: CASSPGTDTQYF; DNA: TGTGCCAGCAGCCCGGGGACAGATACGCAGTATTTT
D: TRBD1; J: TRBJ1-1; size: many; length: 16; V: TRBV18; CDR3: CASSPGVPDRGTEAFF; DNA: TGTGCCAGCTCACCGGGAGTTCCGGACAGGGGAACTGAAGCTTTCTTT
D: TRBD1; J: TRBJ2-7; size: NA; length: 13; V: TRBV7-9; CDR3: CASSADRGREQYF; DNA: TGTGCCAGCAGCGCCGACAGGGGTAGGGAGCAGTACTTC
D: NA; J: TRBJ1-5; size: NA; length: 17; V: TRBV28; CDR3: CASSSGGGLGQSQPQHF; DNA: TGTGCCAGCAGTTCGGGCGGGGGGCTCGGGCAGAGTCAGCCCCAGCATTTT
D: NA; J: TRBJ2-4; size: NA; length: 13; V: TRBV27; CDR3: CASSTSDINIQYF; DNA: TGTGCCAGCAGTACCTCGGACATAAACATTCAGTACTTC
D: TRBD1; J: TRBJ1-1; size: once; length: 15; V: TRBV14; CDR3: CASSQYRGYGTEAFF; DNA: TGTGCCAGCAGCCAGTACAGGGGATACGGCACTGAAGCTTTCTTT
D: TRBD1; J: TRBJ1-4; size: once; length: 15; V: TRBV5-1; CDR3: CASSLVRGTNEKLFF; DNA: TGCGCCAGCAGCTTGGTCAGGGGGACTAATGAAAAACTGTTTTTT
D: NA; J: TRBJ2-7; size: NA; length: 14; V: TRBV11-2; CDR3: CASSPLGHTYEQYF; DNA: TGTGCCAGCAGCCCCCTGGGACATACCTACGAGCAGTACTTC
D: TRBD1; J: TRBJ2-7; size: NA; length: 14; V: TRBV7-9; CDR3: CASRSQGVSYEQYF; DNA: TGTGCCAGCAGGTCTCAGGGGGTGAGCTACGAGCAGTACTTC
D: TRBD2; J: TRBJ2-5; size: NA; length: 16; V: TRBV5-6; CDR3: CASSWLLAGGRETQYF; DNA: TGTGCCAGCAGCTGGCTTCTAGCGGGGGGGCGAGAGACCCAGTACTTC
D: NA; J: TRBJ2-1; size: few; length: 13; V: TRBV30; CDR3: CAWSPGLINEQFF; DNA: TGTGCCTGGAGTCCCGGACTAATCAATGAGCAGTTCTTC
D: TRBD1; J: TRBJ2-6; size: NA; length: 19; V: TRBV18; CDR3: CASSRFRDSQISGANVLTF; DNA: TGTGCCAGCTCACGATTCCGGGACAGCCAGATTTCTGGGGCCAACGTCCTGACTTTC
D: NA; J: TRBJ1-5; size: NA; length: 13; V: TRBV2; CDR3: CASSGGGQQPQHF; DNA: TGTGCCAGCAGTGGGGGGGGGCAACAGCCCCAGCATTTT
D: NA; J: TRBJ1-6; size: NA; length: 14; V: TRBV27; CDR3: CASRTDSYNSPLHF; DNA: TGTGCCAGCAGAACAGACTCCTATAATTCACCCCTCCACTTT
D: TRBD2; J: TRBJ2-2; size: NA; length: 14; V: TRBV3-1/TRBV3-2; CDR3: CASSPYLAVGELFF; DNA: TGTGCCAGCAGCCCTTATCTAGCGGTCGGGGAGCTGTTTTTT
D: NA; J: TRBJ2-1; size: NA; length: 16; V: TRBV11-2; CDR3: CASSSPRRQTYNEQFF; DNA: TGTGCCAGCAGCTCGCCCCGAAGACAGACCTACAATGAGCAGTTCTTC